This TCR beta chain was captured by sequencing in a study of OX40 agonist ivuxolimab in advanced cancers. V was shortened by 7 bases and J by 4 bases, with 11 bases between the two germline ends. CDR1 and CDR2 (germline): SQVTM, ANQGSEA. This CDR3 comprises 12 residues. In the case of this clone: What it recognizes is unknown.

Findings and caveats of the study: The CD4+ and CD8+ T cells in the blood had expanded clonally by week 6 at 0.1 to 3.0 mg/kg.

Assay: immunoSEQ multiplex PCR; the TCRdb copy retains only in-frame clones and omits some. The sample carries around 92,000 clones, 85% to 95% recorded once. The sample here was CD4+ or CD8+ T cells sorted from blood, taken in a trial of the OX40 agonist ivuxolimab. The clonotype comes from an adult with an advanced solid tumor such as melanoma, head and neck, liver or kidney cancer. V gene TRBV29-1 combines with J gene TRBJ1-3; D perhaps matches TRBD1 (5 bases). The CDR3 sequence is CSARRGGNTIYF. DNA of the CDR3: TGCAGCGCCCGGAGGGGAGGAAACACCATATATTTT.